This T cell receptor (beta chain) was sequenced during a study of CD8 T cells in Susac syndrome. Germline CDR1 SGHVS, CDR2 FQNEAQ. CDR3 length equals 18 residues. The trim removed 4 bases at V and 3 bases at J, leaving 10 bases unmatched. Of note for this clonotype: What it binds is not known.

Study-wide results and caveats: In its TCR sequencing and HLA analysis, the study acknowledged that the number of individuals was relatively small.

Diagnostic criteria defined recently for definite or probable disease were met by the Susac syndrome patients. With random hexamers, reverse transcription was performed on about 0.5 to 1 ug of RNA. Multiplex immunoSEQ PCR targeted 54 Vbeta and 13 Jbeta TCR beta segments. TCRdb re-called the immunoSEQ multiplex PCR reads through MiXCR, storing one row per CDR3 protein. The data show roughly 190,000 distinct CDR3 sequences, roughly 94% seen once. The chain employs TRBV7-8 and TRBJ2-6; 9 bases agree with TRBD2. The specimen sequenced was CD8+ T cells from PBMCs. The source is a human donor with Susac syndrome. CDR3 region: CASSYLTSGLSGANVLTF. CDR3 DNA sequence: TGTGCCAGCAGCTATCTTACTAGCGGGTTGAGTGGGGCCAACGTCCTGACTTTC.